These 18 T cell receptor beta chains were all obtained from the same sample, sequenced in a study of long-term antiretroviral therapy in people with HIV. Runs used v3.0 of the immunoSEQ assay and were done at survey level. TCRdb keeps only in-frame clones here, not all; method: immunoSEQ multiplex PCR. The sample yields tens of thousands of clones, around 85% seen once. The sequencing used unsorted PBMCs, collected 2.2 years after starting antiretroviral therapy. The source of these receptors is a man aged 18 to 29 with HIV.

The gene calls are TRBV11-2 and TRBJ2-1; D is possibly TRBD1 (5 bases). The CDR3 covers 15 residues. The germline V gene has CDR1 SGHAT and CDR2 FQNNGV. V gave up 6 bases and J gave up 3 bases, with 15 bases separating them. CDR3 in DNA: TGTGCCAGCAGAAAACAGGACCCCTACTACAATGAGCAGTTCTTC. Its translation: CASRKQDPYYNEQFF. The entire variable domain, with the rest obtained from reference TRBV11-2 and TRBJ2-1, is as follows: EAGVAQSPRYKIIEKRQSVAFWCNPISGHATLYWYQQILGQGPKLLIQFQNNGVVDDSQLPKDRFSAERLKGVDSTLKIQPAKLEDSAVYLCASRKQDPYYNEQFFGPGTRLTVL.

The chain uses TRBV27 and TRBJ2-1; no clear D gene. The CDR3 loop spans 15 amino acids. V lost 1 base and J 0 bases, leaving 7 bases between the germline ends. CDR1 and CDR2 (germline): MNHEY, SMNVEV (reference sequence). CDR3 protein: CASSLWGDSYNEQFF. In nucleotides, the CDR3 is TGTGCCAGCAGTTTATGGGGTGACTCCTACAATGAGCAGTTCTTC.

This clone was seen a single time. The CDR3 DNA reads TGTGCCAGCAGTGAAGGGACTAGCGGATCTAGGTGGGACACCGGGGAGCTGTTTTTT. This translates into CASSEGTSGSRWDTGELFF. This rearrangement joins TRBV2 to TRBJ2-2, with 10 bases fitting TRBD2. The CDR3 runs 19 residues. Germline V CDR1 and CDR2: SNHLY, FYNNEI. The V gene end was trimmed by 1 base and the J gene end by 3 bases; junction bases not matched to a gene: 11.

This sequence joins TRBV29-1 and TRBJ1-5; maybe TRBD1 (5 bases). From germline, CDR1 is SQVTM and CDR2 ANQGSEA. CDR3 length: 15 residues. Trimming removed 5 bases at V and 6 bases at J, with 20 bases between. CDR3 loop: CSVSSGPPGGQPQHF. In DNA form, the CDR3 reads TGCAGCGTTTCCTCAGGGCCACCCGGTGGTCAGCCCCAGCATTTT.

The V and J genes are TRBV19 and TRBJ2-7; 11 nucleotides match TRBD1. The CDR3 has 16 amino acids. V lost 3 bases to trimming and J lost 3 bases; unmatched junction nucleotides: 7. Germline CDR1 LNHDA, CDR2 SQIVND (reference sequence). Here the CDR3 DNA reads TGTGCCAGTAGTATGGCGTTGGGACAGGGGGACTACGAGCAGTACTTC. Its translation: CASSMALGQGDYEQYF.

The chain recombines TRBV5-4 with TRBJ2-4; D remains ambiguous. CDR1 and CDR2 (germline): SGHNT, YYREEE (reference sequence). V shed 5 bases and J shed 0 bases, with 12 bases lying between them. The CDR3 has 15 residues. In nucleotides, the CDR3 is TGTGCCAGCAGTCCCGCACAACTAGCCAAAAACATTCAGTACTTC. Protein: CASSPAQLAKNIQYF. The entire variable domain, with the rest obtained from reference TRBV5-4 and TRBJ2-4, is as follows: ETGVTQSPTHLIKTRGQQVTLRCSSQSGHNTVSWYQQALGQGPQFIFQYYREEENGRGNFPPRFSGLQFPNYSSELNVNALELDDSALYLCASSPAQLAKNIQYFGAGTRLSVL.

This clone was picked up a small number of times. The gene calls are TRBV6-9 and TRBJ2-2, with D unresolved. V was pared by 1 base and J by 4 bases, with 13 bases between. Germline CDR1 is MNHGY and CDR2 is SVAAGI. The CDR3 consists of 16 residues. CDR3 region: CASSYYTWTVTGELFF. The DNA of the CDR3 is TGTGCCAGCAGTTATTATACATGGACCGTCACCGGGGAGCTGTTTTTT.

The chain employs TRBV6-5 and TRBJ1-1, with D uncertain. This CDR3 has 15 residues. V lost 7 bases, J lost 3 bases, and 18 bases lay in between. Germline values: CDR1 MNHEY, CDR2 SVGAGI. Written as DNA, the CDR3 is TGTGCCAGCACCGAAACGGGGTTTGGGGACACTGAAGCTTTCTTT. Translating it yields CASTETGFGDTEAFF.

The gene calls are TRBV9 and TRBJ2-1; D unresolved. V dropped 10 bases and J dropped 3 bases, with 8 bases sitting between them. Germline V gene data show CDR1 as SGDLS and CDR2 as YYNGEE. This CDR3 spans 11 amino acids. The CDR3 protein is CAHEIYNEQFF. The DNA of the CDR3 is TGTGCCCACGAAATCTACAATGAGCAGTTCTTC.

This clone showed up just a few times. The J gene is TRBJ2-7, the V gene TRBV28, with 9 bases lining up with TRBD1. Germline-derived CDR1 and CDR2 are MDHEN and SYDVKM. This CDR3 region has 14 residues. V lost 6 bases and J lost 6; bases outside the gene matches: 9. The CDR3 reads CASSLRGQGPEQYF. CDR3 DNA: TGTGCCAGCAGCCTGAGGGGACAGGGCCCCGAGCAGTACTTC.

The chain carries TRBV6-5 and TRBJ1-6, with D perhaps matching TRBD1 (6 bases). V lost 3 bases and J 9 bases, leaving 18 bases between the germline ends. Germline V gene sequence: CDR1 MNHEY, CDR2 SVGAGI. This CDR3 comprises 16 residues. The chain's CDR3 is CASSYVRGGNSSPLHF. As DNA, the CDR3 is TGTGCCAGCAGTTATGTTAGGGGGGGAAATAGTTCACCCCTCCACTTT.

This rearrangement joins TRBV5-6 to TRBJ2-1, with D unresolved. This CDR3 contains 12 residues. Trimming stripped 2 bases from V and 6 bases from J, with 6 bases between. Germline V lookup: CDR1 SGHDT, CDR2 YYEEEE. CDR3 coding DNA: TGTGCCAGCAGCTTCGGTGGCAATGAGCAGTTCTTC. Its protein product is CASSFGGNEQFF.

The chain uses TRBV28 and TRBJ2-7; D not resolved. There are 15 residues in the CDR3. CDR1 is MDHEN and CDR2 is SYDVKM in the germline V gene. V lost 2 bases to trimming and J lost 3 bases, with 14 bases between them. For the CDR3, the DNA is TGTGCCAGCAGTTTAGGTTTTTGGAGTCTCTACGAGCAGTACTTC. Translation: CASSLGFWSLYEQYF.

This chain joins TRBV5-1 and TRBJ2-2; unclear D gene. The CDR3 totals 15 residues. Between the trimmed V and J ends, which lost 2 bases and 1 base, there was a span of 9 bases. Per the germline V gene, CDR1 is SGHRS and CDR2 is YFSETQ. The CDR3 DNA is TGCGCCAGCAGCTTCTCCACGGGGAACACCGGGGAGCTGTTTTTT. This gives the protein CASSFSTGNTGELFF. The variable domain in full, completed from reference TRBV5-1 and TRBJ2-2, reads KAGVTQTPRYLIKTRGQQVTLSCSPISGHRSVSWYQQTPGQGLQFLFEYFSETQRNKGNFPGRFSGRQFSNSRSEMNVSTLELGDSALYLCASSFSTGNTGELFFGEGSRLTVL.

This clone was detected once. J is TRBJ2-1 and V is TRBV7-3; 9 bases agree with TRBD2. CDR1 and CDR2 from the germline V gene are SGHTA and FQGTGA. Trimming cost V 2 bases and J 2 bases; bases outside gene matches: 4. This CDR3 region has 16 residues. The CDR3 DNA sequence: TGTGCCAGCAGCTTACTTGCGGGAGGGCCCTACAATGAGCAGTTCTTC. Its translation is CASSLLAGGPYNEQFF.

The CDR3 DNA is TGTGCCAGCAGCTTGGGACCCAATGAGCAGTTCTTC. It is translated as CASSLGPNEQFF. The rearrangement links TRBV5-6 to TRBJ2-1; unclear D gene. The CDR3 totals 12 residues. V was clipped by 0 bases and J by 6 bases, with 4 bases between them. CDR1 and CDR2 (germline): SGHDT, YYEEEE.

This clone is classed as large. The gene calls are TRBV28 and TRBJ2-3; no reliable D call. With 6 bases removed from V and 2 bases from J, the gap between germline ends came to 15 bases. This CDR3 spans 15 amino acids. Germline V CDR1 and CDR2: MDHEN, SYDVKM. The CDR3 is CASSPNSEITDTQYF. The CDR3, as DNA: TGTGCCAGCAGCCCGAATTCCGAAATCACAGATACGCAGTATTTT.

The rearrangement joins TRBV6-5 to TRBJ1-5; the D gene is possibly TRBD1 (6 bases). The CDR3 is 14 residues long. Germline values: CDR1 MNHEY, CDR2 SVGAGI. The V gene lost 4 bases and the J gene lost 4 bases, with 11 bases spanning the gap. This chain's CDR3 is CASSWGPLNQPQHF. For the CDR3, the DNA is TGTGCCAGCAGTTGGGGGCCGTTAAATCAGCCCCAGCATTTT.